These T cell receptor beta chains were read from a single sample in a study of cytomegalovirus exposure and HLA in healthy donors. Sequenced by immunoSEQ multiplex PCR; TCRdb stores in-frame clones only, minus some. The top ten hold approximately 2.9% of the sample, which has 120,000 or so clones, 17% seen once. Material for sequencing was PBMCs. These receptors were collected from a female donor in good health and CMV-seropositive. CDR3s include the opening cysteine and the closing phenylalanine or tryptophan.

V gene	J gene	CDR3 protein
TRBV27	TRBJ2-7	CASSSTPSASYEQYF
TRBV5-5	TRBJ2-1	CASSVIPVEEQFF
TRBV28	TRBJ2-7	CASSLGFRGEQYF
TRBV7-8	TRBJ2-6	CASSPGLAGGPAGANVLTF
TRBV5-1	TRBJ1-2	CATQPYRGANYGYTF
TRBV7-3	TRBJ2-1	CASSSDGTSGNEQFF
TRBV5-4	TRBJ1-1	CASSLAGAGTEAFF
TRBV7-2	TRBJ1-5	CASSPDRDQPQHF
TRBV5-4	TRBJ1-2	CASSLGLGTGLNGYTF
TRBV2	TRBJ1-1	CASRGGWDTEAFF
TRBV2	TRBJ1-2	CASSVEGAGYTF
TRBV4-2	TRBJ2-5	CASSHGTSGGQETQYF
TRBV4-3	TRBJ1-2	CASSQDFYREDGYTF
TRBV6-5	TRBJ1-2	CASSTRGGSYGYTF
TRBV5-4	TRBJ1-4	CASSGTGGQEKLFF
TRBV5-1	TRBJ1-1	CASSLSQGAEYTEAFF
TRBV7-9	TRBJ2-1	CASRDWDRRDEQFF